The 25 T cell receptor beta chains reported below all come from one sample, sequenced in a study of molecular identifiers for immune sequencing clone quantification. MiXCR was run by TCRdb on the PCR reads, yielding one entry per CDR3 protein. The sample gives over 50,000 distinct CDR3 sequences, just over 35% of which show up once; 3.8% is in the top ten. Sequenced sample: naive CD8+ T cells from blood, with Jurkat cell RNA spiked in. Subset denoted: FACS-sorted CD8+CD4-CCR7+CD45RA+ naive T cells. The receptors were gathered from a human donor in good health. Some libraries in this study had Jurkat cell RNA spiked in.

This clonotype has ten or more counts. The chain recombines TRBV29-1 with TRBJ2-7; a weak D match, TRBD1 (5 bases). The length of the CDR3 is 13 residues. CDR1 is SQVTM and CDR2 is ANQGSEA in the germline V gene. Deletions cut 3 bases from V and 2 bases from J, with 11 bases between. The CDR3 DNA follows: TGCAGCGTTGAGGGCTCCAGGGCCTACGAGCAGTACTTC. Its translation: CSVEGSRAYEQYF.

The rearrangement uses TRBV28 and TRBJ2-7; D is possibly TRBD1 (6 bases). The V end lost 3 bases, the J end lost 7 bases, and 13 bases lay between the germline ends. This CDR3 has 13 amino acids. Germline V gives CDR1 MDHEN, CDR2 SYDVKM. CDR3: CASSFTTGGEQYF. The CDR3 DNA reads TGTGCCAGCAGTTTCACGACAGGCGGGGAGCAGTACTTC.

The chain couples TRBV6-2 or TRBV6-3 to TRBJ2-3; TRBD1 is a possible D gene (6 bases). V lost 6 bases to trimming and J lost 6 bases, with 19 bases between them. This CDR3 comprises 15 residues. Germline assignment: CDR1 MNHEY and CDR2 SVGEGT. The CDR3 here is CASRRFDRRTDTQYF. CDR3 in DNA: TGTGCCAGCAGACGATTTGACAGGAGAACGGATACGCAGTATTTT.

This clonotype has just a few counts. The rearrangement uses TRBV24-1 and TRBJ1-1; 7 nucleotides agree with TRBD1. Trimming took 2 bases from V and 4 from J; bases not matched to a gene: 3. The CDR3 consists of 14 residues. The germline V gene has CDR1 KGHDR and CDR2 SFDVKD. The CDR3: CATSDSGTVTEAFF. The CDR3 region has the DNA TGTGCCACCAGTGATTCCGGGACAGTCACTGAAGCTTTCTTT.

This clonotype has a handful of counts. This sequence joins TRBV14 and TRBJ2-7; D gene uncertain. V gave up 0 bases and J gave up 9 bases, with 9 bases separating them. CDR3 length equals 12 residues. Looked up from germline, CDR1 is SGHDN and CDR2 is FVKESK. The CDR3 region has the DNA TGTGCCAGCAGCCAAGAATCAGGCCTGCAGTACTTC. As protein: CASSQESGLQYF.

This clonotype has just one count. Germline is not matched at one junction end, which may reflect a read error. V gene TRBV11-2 combines with J gene TRBJ2-5; TRBD2 is a possible D gene (6 bases). Per germline, CDR1 SGHAT and CDR2 FQNNGV. The CDR3 has 16 amino acids. The DNA for the CDR3 is TGTGCCAGCATCTTAGGAGGGCCTTGCGGCCATGAGACCCAGAACTTC. Translation gives CASILGGPCGHETQNF.

The table lists this clonotype with many counts. V is TRBV28 and J is TRBJ2-4, with TRBD1 matching 9 bases. Germline-derived CDR1 and CDR2 are MDHEN and SYDVKM. V lost 3 bases, J lost 8 bases, and 5 bases stayed unmatched. This CDR3 comprises 14 residues. The CDR3 sequence: CASSLPQGADIQYF. The CDR3 DNA reads TGTGCCAGCAGTTTGCCACAGGGGGCGGACATTCAGTACTTC.

This clonotype turned up a few times. The V gene is TRBV19, the J gene TRBJ2-2; D not certain. The CDR3 length is 12 residues. Germline-derived CDR1 and CDR2 are LNHDA and SQIVND (reference sequence). Between the trimmed V and J ends, which lost 5 bases and 7 bases, there was a span of 8 bases. CDR3 coding DNA: TGTGCCAGTAGTCTAAGGATCGGGGAGCTGTTTTTT. This codes for CASSLRIGELFF.

To note about this clonotype: One junction end does not reproduce the germline sequence, and a read error may be involved. The rearrangement links TRBV27 to TRBJ1-1; 8 positions match TRBD1. The CDR3 runs to 14 residues. Germline V gene data show CDR1 as MNHEY and CDR2 as SMNVEV (reference sequence). CDR3 sequence (DNA): TGTGCCAGCAGTCCCCAGACAGGGGACACTGAAGCTTACTTT. Its protein is CASSPQTGDTEAYF.

This clonotype was picked up many times. The V gene is TRBV24-1, the J gene TRBJ2-5, with D perhaps given as TRBD1 or TRBD2 (6 bases each). Trimming removed 0 bases at V and 5 bases at J, with 12 bases between. Germline values: CDR1 KGHDR, CDR2 SFDVKD. CDR3 length equals 15 residues. Here the CDR3 DNA reads TGTGCCACCAGTGATTTGTCCGGGGGCTTCGAGACCCAGTACTTC. Encoded protein: CATSDLSGGFETQYF.

As regards this clonotype: This sequence may be a read error, since a much larger clone differs from it by one base. This chain connects TRBV29-1 to TRBJ2-1, with 8 bases matching TRBD2. CDR3 length: 14 amino acids. Germline V lookup: CDR1 SQVTM, CDR2 ANQGSEA. The chain's CDR3 is CCVETGGPFPEQFF. For the CDR3, the DNA is TGCTGCGTTGAGACGGGAGGGCCCTTTCCTGAGCAGTTCTTC.

A word on this clonotype: This clone may be a read error of a much larger clone one base away. The rearrangement uses TRBV13 and TRBJ2-5; no definite D call. CDR1 PRHDT and CDR2 FYEKMQ come from the germline V gene (reference sequence). This CDR3 contains 12 residues. V lost 8 bases, J lost 5 bases, and 12 bases lay in between. The CDR3 DNA is TGTGCCAGCTGCCGGCTCGGTGAGACCCAGTACTTC. This gives the protein CASCRLGETQYF.

As concerns this clonotype: A junction end diverges from the germline sequence, so it may reflect a read error. The J gene is TRBJ2-3, the V gene TRBV19, with 8 bases that match TRBD2. Germline V gives CDR1 LNHDA, CDR2 SQIVND (reference sequence). The CDR3 loop spans 16 amino acids. The CDR3 coding sequence is TGTGCCAGTAGTACAGGGACTAGAGCTAGCTCAGCTACGCAGTTTTTT. Translation: CASSTGTRASSATQFF.

Within the sample, this clonotype is medium-sized. V usage is TRBV6-5 and J usage is TRBJ2-5, with unresolved D. V was pared by 6 bases and J by 1 base, with 15 bases between. The length of the CDR3 is 15 residues. Germline CDR1 MNHEY, CDR2 SVGAGI. CDR3 coding DNA: TGTGCCAGCAGGATCGACACCTTGGGCCAAGAGACCCAGTACTTC. Translated, it gives CASRIDTLGQETQYF.

The V gene is TRBV11-2, the J gene TRBJ2-1, with a weak D call TRBD2 (6 bases). CDR1 and CDR2 from the germline V gene are SGHAT and FQNNGV. V was pared by 1 base and J by 10 bases, with 20 bases between. The CDR3 totals 16 residues. The CDR3 coding sequence is TGTGCCAGCAGCTTAGCTCCGGCTAGCCGGCGGGAAGAGCAGTTCTTC. It translates to CASSLAPASRREEQFF.

The chain carries TRBV29-1 and TRBJ2-5; D is perhaps TRBD2 (6 bases). The CDR3 sequence is 15 residues long. V was cut by 0 bases and J by 7 bases, with 18 bases left in between. Per the germline V gene, CDR1 is SQVTM and CDR2 is ANQGSEA. DNA of the CDR3: TGCAGCGTTGAAGAGGGTCGGGGGTCAGCGGGGACCCAGTACTTC. Its translation: CSVEEGRGSAGTQYF. Drawing the rest from reference TRBV29-1 and TRBJ2-5, the complete variable domain is SAVISQKPSRDICQRGTSLTIQCQVDSQVTMMFWYRQQPGQSLTLIATANQGSEATYESGFVIDKFPISRPNLTFSTLTVSNMSPEDSSIYLCSVEEGRGSAGTQYFGPGTRLLVL.

The J gene is TRBJ1-5, the V gene TRBV28; D is uncertain. The CDR3 contains 14 residues. The germline V and J ends were trimmed by 5 bases and 3 bases, with 11 bases remaining between them. Germline-derived CDR1 and CDR2 are MDHEN and SYDVKM. CDR3 residues: CASSLPGYNQPQHF. The CDR3, as DNA: TGTGCCAGCAGTCTTCCAGGATACAATCAGCCCCAGCATTTT.

This clonotype was seen ten or more times. The chain employs TRBV6-5 and TRBJ2-3; D is ambiguous. The CDR3 is 17 amino acids. Looked up from germline, CDR1 is MNHEY and CDR2 is SVGAGI. V dropped 0 bases and J dropped 2 bases, with 15 bases sitting between them. In nucleotides, the CDR3 is TGTGCCAGCAGTTACTCGAGGAAGCTGGGCTACACAGATACGCAGTATTTT. Encoded protein: CASSYSRKLGYTDTQYF.

This clonotype was found a few times. A read error is possible here, since a much larger clone lies one base away. V and J are TRBV28 and TRBJ2-5, with a tentative D call TRBD2 (6 bases). Germline CDR1 MDHEN, CDR2 SYDVKM. V lost 8 bases and J 3 bases, leaving 19 bases between the germline ends. CDR3 length: 15 amino acids. Here the CDR3 DNA reads TGTGCCAGCTGCCGACCCCAGGAGGGCGAAGAGACCCAGTACTTC. It specifies CASCRPQEGEETQYF. Looking up the rest from reference TRBV28 and TRBJ2-5 gives the full variable domain: DVKVTQSSRYLVKRTGEKVFLECVQDMDHENMFWYRQDPGLGLRLIYFSYDVKMKEKGDIPEGYSVSREKKERFSLILESASTNQTSMYLCASCRPQEGEETQYFGPGTRLLVL.

As regards this clonotype: This may be a read error, as it is one base from a much larger clone. The chain couples TRBV5-1 to TRBJ2-7; D is undetermined. The CDR3 covers 11 residues. The germline CDR1 and CDR2 sequences are SGHRS and YFSETQ. The CDR3 is CASNGGTEQSF. CDR3 DNA: TGCGCCAGCAACGGCGGTACCGAGCAGTCCTTC. Complete variable domain (other parts from reference TRBV5-1 and TRBJ2-7): KAGVTQTPRYLIKTRGQQVTLSCSPISGHRSVSWYQQTPGQGLQFLFEYFSETQRNKGNFPGRFSGRQFSNSRSEMNVSTLELGDSALYLCASNGGTEQSFGPGTRLTVT.

The rearrangement links TRBV12-3 or TRBV12-4 to TRBJ1-4, with D unresolved. V dropped 0 bases and J dropped 8 bases, with 19 bases sitting between them. The length of the CDR3 is 17 residues. The CDR3 region has the DNA TGTGCCAGCAGTTTAGCCACGGGGTTGAGGGTAGAAGAAAAACTGTTTTTT. Its protein product is CASSLATGLRVEEKLFF.

V is TRBV11-3 and J is TRBJ2-1; TRBD2 matches at 7 bases. The germline CDR1 and CDR2 sequences are SGHNT and YENEEA. This CDR3 has 12 residues. V lost 2 bases to trimming and J lost 9 bases; unmatched junction nucleotides: 1. The CDR3, as DNA: TGTGCCAGCAGCTTACCGGGGGGTGAGCAGTTCTTC. Amino acid sequence: CASSLPGGEQFF.

The V call is TRBV2, the J call TRBJ2-3, with 15 bases lining up with TRBD2. The V gene's germline CDR1 is SNHLY and CDR2 FYNNEI. The CDR3 is 16 residues long. Trimming cost V 11 bases and J 4 bases; bases outside gene matches: 10. CDR3 coding DNA: TGTGCCTGCAATAGGACTAGCGGGAGGGCCGCAGATACGCAGTATTTT. As protein: CACNRTSGRAADTQYF.

Of note for this clonotype: At one of its ends the junction is not consistent with the germline gene, which may arise from a read error. The rearrangement links TRBV7-9 to TRBJ2-7; D remains ambiguous. This CDR3 has 11 amino acids. The V gene's germline CDR1 is SEHNR and CDR2 FQNEAQ (reference sequence). This CDR3 reads CAGSPAREQYF. CDR3 nucleotide sequence: TGTGCCGGCAGCCCCGCTAGGGAGCAGTACTTC.

The rearrangement links TRBV4-3 to TRBJ2-7; D may be TRBD1 (6 bases). V gave up 1 base and J gave up 4 bases, with 11 bases separating them. This CDR3 has 14 amino acids. Germline V gene lookup returns CDR1 LGHNA and CDR2 YSLEER. The CDR3 loop reads CASSQALGGYEQYF. The CDR3 DNA sequence: TGCGCCAGCAGCCAAGCCCTAGGGGGTTACGAGCAGTACTTC.